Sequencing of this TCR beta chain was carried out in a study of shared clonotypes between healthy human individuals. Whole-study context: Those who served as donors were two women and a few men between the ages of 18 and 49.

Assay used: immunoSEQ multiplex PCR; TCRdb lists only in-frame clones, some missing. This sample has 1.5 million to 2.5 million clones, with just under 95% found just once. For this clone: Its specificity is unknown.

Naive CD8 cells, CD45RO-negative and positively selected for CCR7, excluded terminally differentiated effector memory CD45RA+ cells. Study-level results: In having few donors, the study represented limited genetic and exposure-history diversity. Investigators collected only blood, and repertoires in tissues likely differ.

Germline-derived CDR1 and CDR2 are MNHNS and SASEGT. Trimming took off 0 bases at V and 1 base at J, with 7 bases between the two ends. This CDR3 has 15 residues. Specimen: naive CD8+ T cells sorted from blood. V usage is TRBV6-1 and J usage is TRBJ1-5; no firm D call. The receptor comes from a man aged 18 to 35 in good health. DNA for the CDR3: TGTGCCAGCAGTGAAGCGATAATGAGCAATCAGCCCCAGCATTTT. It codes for CASSEAIMSNQPQHF.